The clone carrying this TCR beta chain was counted at least ten times. The sample is drawn from a study of T cells in Graves' hyperthyroidism and ophthalmopathy. Study-level background: The blood sample was taken at first diagnosis, before treatment began.

The CDR3 regions of TCR beta were amplified from RNA transcripts. The primer set for the first-round RT-PCR of the TCR CDR3 was HTBI. TCRdb reanalysed the multiplex PCR reads using MiXCR and keeps one entry per CDR3 protein. The sample lists about 560,000 distinct CDR3 sequences; roughly a sixth were seen once. The V end was cut by 1 base, the J end by 0 bases, with 7 bases between. Germline V gives CDR1 DFQATT, CDR2 SNEGSKA (reference sequence). CDR3 size: 13 residues. The receptor comes from a woman younger than 35 with Graves' hyperthyroidism. Sequenced sample: blood. This sequence joins TRBV20-1 and TRBJ2-7; D is unclear. In DNA form, the CDR3 reads TGCAGTGCTAGAGGTCCGGACTCCTACGAGCAGTACTTC. Encoded protein: CSARGPDSYEQYF.